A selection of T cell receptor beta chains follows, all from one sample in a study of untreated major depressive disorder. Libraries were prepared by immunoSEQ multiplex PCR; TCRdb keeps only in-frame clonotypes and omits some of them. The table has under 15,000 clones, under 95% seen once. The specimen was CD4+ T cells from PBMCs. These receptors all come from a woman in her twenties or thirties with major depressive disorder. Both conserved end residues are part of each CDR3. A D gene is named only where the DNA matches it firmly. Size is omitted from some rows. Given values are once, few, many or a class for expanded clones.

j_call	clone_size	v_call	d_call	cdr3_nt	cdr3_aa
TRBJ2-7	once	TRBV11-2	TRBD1	TGTGCCAGCAGCTCATACCGACAGGGACGGTACGAGCAGTACTTC	CASSSYRQGRYEQYF
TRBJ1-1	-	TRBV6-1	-	TGTGCCAGCCCGCAGCTAGAATGGAACACTGAAGCTTTCTTT	CASPQLEWNTEAFF
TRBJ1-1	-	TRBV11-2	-	TGTGCCAGCAGCTTTGATACGAACACTGAAGCTTTCTTT	CASSFDTNTEAFF
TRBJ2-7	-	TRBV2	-	TGTGCCAGCAGACTGGGACTTATCTCCTACGAGCAGTACTTC	CASRLGLISYEQYF
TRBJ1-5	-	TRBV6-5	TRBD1	TGTGCCAGCAGCGGGCGACAGGGAGATCAGCCCCAGCATTTT	CASSGRQGDQPQHF
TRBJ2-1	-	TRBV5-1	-	TGCGCCAGCAGCTTGGATAATGAGCAGTTCTTC	CASSLDNEQFF
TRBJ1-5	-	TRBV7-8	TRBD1	TGTGCCAGCAGCCAGTGGACAGGGGGGAGACAGCCCCAGCATTTT	CASSQWTGGRQPQHF
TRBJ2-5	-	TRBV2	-	TGTGCCAGCCGGTCAGGGAGGAGCCAGGGGGGACGACGGGGGACCCAGTACTTC	CASRSGRSQGGRRGTQYF
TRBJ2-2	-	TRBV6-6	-	TGTGCCAGCAGTTCACACACCGGGGAGCTGTTTTTT	CASSSHTGELFF
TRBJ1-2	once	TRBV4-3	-	TGCGCCAGCAGCCAAGACGCATGGACGTCGGGCTATGGCTACACCTTC	CASSQDAWTSGYGYTF
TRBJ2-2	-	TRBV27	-	TGTGCCAGCAGTCTACGACAGGGGGAGCTGTTTTTT	CASSLRQGELFF
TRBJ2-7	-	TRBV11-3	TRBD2	TGTGCCAGCAGCTTTAGGCGGGGGACCTACGAGCAGTACTTC	CASSFRRGTYEQYF
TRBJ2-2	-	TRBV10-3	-	TGTGCCACATCTCTCGGGGGCGGGAACACCGGGGAGCTGTTTTTT	CATSLGGGNTGELFF
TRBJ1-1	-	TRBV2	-	TGTGCCAGCAGGACGCGGTATTGGAACACTGAAGCTTTCTTT	CASRTRYWNTEAFF
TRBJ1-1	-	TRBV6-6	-	TGTGCCAGCAGCCTTCCCCCGAGGAGACTGAACACTGAAGCTTTCTTT	CASSLPPRRLNTEAFF
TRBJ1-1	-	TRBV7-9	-	TGTGCCAGCAGCTTAGCGTATAAGAACACTGAAGCTTTCTTT	CASSLAYKNTEAFF
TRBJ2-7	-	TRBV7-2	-	TGTGCCAGCAGCTTAGCCAGCGGGTCCTACGAGCAGTACTTC	CASSLASGSYEQYF
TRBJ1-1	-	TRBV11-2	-	TGTGCCAGCAGCGGGCTACAGAGGAACACTGAAGCTTTCTTT	CASSGLQRNTEAFF
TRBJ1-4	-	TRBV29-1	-	TGCAGCGTTGGACAAACAACTAATGAAAAACTGTTTTTT	CSVGQTTNEKLFF
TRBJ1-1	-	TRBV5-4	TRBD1	TGTGCCAGCAGCGCAGGGACAGGGGGTAAATACACTGAAGCTTTCTTT	CASSAGTGGKYTEAFF
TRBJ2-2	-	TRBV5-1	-	TGCGCCAGCAGCTTGGGGGCGCAGGGCACCGGGGAGCTGTTTTTT	CASSLGAQGTGELFF
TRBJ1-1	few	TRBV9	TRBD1	TGTGCCAGCAGCCCCCGACAGGGTGGCTACACTGAAGCTTTCTTT	CASSPRQGGYTEAFF
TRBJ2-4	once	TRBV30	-	TGTGCCTGGAGTGCCTTAAACATTCAGTACTTC	CAWSALNIQYF
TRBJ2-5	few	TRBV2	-	TGTGCCAGCAAACCGTCACGGGACTCTCAAGAGACCCAGTACTTC	CASKPSRDSQETQYF
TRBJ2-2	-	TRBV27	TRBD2	TGTGCCAGCAGTTCCCTCCGACTAGCGGAGCACACCGGGGAGCTGTTTTTT	CASSSLRLAEHTGELFF
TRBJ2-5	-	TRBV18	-	TGTGCCAGCTCAGAGACGTGGGGGGAGACCCAGTACTTC	CASSETWGETQYF
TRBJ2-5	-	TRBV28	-	TGTGCCAGCAGTTTATTAGGGGGGTACGAAGAGACCCAGTACTTC	CASSLLGGYEETQYF
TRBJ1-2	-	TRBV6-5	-	TGTGCCAGCAGGGCCGGGACGGTTAACTATGGCTACACCTTC	CASRAGTVNYGYTF
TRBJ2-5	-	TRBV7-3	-	TGTGCCAGCCCCATCGACCAAGAGGGACAAGAGACCCAGTACTTC	CASPIDQEGQETQYF
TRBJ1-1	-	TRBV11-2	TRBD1	TGTGCCAGCAGCTCAGTCCGGGACAGGGCATATGAAGCTTTCTTT	CASSSVRDRAYEAFF
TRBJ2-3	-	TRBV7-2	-	TGTGCCAGCAGAAGTAAAGGCCTACGCACAGATACGCAGTATTTT	CASRSKGLRTDTQYF
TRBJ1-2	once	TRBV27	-	TGTGCCAGCAGTTTGGGGGGGCGGGGGATCTATGGCTACACCTTC	CASSLGGRGIYGYTF